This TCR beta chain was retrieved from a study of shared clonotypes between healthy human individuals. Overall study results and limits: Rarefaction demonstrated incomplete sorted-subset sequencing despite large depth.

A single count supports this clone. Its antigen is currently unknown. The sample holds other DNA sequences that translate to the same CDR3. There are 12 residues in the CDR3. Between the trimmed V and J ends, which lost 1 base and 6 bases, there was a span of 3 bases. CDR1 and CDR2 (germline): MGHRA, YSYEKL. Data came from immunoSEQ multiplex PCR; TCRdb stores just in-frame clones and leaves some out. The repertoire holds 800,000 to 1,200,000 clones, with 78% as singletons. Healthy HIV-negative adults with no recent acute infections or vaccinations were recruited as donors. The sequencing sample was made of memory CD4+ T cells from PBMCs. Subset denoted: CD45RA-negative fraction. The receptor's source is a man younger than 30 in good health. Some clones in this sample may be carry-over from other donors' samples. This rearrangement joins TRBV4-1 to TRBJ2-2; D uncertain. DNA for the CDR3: TGCGCCAGCAGCCAAGTATCCGGGGAGCTGTTTTTT. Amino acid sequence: CASSQVSGELFF.